This TCR beta chain appears in the sequencing data of a study of control samples from healthy donors and cancer patients. Assay used: immunoSEQ multiplex PCR; TCRdb lists only in-frame clones, some missing. The sample includes over 150,000 clones, about 94% seen only once; the top ten take about 15%. CDR1 SGHRS and CDR2 YFSETQ come from the germline V gene. This CDR3 comprises 18 residues. Trimming removed 4 bases from V and 3 bases from J; junction bases left unmatched: 8. V gene TRBV5-1 combines with J gene TRBJ2-6, with 12 nucleotides matching TRBD2. The sequencing sample was made of PBMCs. This receptor was taken from a man aged 60-69 years with colorectal cancer. The CDR3 reads CASSGRLAGVGGANVLTF. The CDR3 DNA sequence: TGCGCCAGCAGCGGAAGACTAGCGGGGGTTGGTGGGGCCAACGTCCTGACTTTC. Complete variable domain (other parts from reference TRBV5-1 and TRBJ2-6): KAGVTQTPRYLIKTRGQQVTLSCSPISGHRSVSWYQQTPGQGLQFLFEYFSETQRNKGNFPGRFSGRQFSNSRSEMNVSTLELGDSALYLCASSGRLAGVGGANVLTFGAGSRLTVL.